One sample yielded the 10 T cell receptor beta chains listed below, sequenced in a study of cytomegalovirus exposure and HLA in healthy donors (dated by TCRdb to 2016 to 2017). Libraries were built with the immunoSEQ multiplex PCR assay. For the multiplex PCR, a mixture combining 60 forward primers for TCR Vbeta segments and 13 reverse primers for TCR Jbeta segments was used. The table was pulled from immuneACCESS by TCRdb, which kept in-frame rearrangements only. Such tables lose some clones; where checked, under half of the loss comes from unresolved V genes, and the rest has no known cause. The sample data list some 110,000 clones, and roughly 80% of these were observed just once. Together, the top ten hold roughly 2.5% of the sample. Sequencing was performed on PBMCs. Every receptor here comes from a man aged 40-55 years in good health and CMV-seronegative.

The V gene is TRBV9, the J gene TRBJ1-4; 8 nucleotides agree with TRBD1. The germline V gene has CDR1 SGDLS and CDR2 YYNGEE. V lost 6 bases, J lost 8 bases, and 9 bases stayed unmatched. This CDR3 is 14 amino acids long. CDR3 sequence reads: CASNKGQDGEKLFF. The CDR3 DNA is TGTGCCAGCAACAAGGGACAGGATGGGGAAAAACTGTTTTTT.

V usage is TRBV5-4 and J usage is TRBJ2-7; 7 bases agree with TRBD1. Germline CDR1 SGHNT, CDR2 YYREEE (reference sequence). With V trimmed by 5 bases and J by 3 bases, 8 bases remained unmatched. The CDR3 extends over 14 amino acids. Here the CDR3 reads CASSATGQNYEQYF. Written as DNA, the CDR3 is TGTGCCAGCAGTGCCACGGGACAGAACTACGAGCAGTACTTC.

The sample holds one count of this clone. V gene TRBV27 combines with J gene TRBJ1-1; 8 bases match TRBD1. After removal of 9 bases from V and 5 bases from J, the junction contained 14 bases not matched to a gene. Germline CDR1 MNHEY, CDR2 SMNVEV (reference sequence). This CDR3 comprises 15 residues. In DNA form, the CDR3 reads TGTGCCAGTGGGAGAACGACAGGGGCGGGGACTGAAGCTTTCTTT. Translation: CASGRTTGAGTEAFF.

The V gene is TRBV9, the J gene TRBJ2-2, with D uncertain. Trimming stripped 0 bases from V and 4 bases from J, with 10 bases between. Per the germline V gene, CDR1 is SGDLS and CDR2 is YYNGEE. This CDR3 spans 15 amino acids. Here the CDR3 reads CASSVAIASTGELFF. CDR3 sequence (DNA): TGTGCCAGCAGCGTAGCGATAGCCTCCACCGGGGAGCTGTTTTTT. The whole variable domain, filled in from reference TRBV9 and TRBJ2-2, reads DSGVTQTPKHLITATGQRVTLRCSPRSGDLSVYWYQQSLDQGLQFLIQYYNGEERAKGNILERFSAQQFPDLHSELNLSSLELGDSALYFCASSVAIASTGELFFGEGSRLTVL.

This clone turned up a few times. The chain is built from TRBV2 and TRBJ2-3; D uncertain. This CDR3 is 16 amino acids long. V lost 5 bases, J lost 1 base, and 16 bases lay in between. The germline CDR1 and CDR2 sequences are SNHLY and FYNNEI. In nucleotides, the CDR3 is TGTGCCAGCAGTAATACACCCCTGCCCGGCACAGATACGCAGTATTTT. This codes for CASSNTPLPGTDTQYF.

The gene calls are TRBV2 and TRBJ2-5; D remains ambiguous. The CDR3 extends over 13 amino acids. The V gene's germline CDR1 is SNHLY and CDR2 FYNNEI. V dropped 7 bases and J dropped 1 base, with 10 bases sitting between them. In DNA, the CDR3 is TGTGCCAGCAATTCTTTAGTCCAAGAGACCCAGTACTTC. Amino acid sequence: CASNSLVQETQYF.

This chain links TRBV7-3 with TRBJ2-1, with 11 bases lining up with TRBD2. Germline CDR1 and CDR2: SGHTA and FQGTGA. The ends lost 5 bases at V and 5 bases at J; junction bases unmatched: 2. The CDR3 extends over 14 amino acids. The CDR3 loop is CASSPSGGNNEQFF. The CDR3 nucleotides are TGTGCCAGCAGCCCTAGCGGGGGGAACAATGAGCAGTTCTTC.

The chain combines TRBV5-4 with TRBJ1-2; D uncertain. Germline CDR1 reads SGHNT; CDR2 reads YYREEE (reference sequence). Trimming cost V 4 bases and J 3 bases, with 25 bases left between them. The CDR3 loop spans 18 amino acids. The CDR3 DNA reads TGTGCCAGCAGCCAGATTCCGGGAGACAAAAAGGAAGACTATGGCTACACCTTC. Translating gives CASSQIPGDKKEDYGYTF.

The chain has TRBV28 and TRBJ1-5; D is undetermined. Trimming shortened V by 5 bases and J by 1 base, and 6 bases separated the two germline ends. From germline, CDR1 is MDHEN and CDR2 SYDVKM. The CDR3 has 13 residues. For the CDR3, the DNA is TGTGCCAGCAGTCTGGAGAGCAATCAGCCCCAGCATTTT. Its protein product is CASSLESNQPQHF. Full variable domain (rest looked up from reference TRBV28 and TRBJ1-5): DVKVTQSSRYLVKRTGEKVFLECVQDMDHENMFWYRQDPGLGLRLIYFSYDVKMKEKGDIPEGYSVSREKKERFSLILESASTNQTSMYLCASSLESNQPQHFGDGTRLSIL.

The genes are TRBV5-1 and TRBJ2-5; a weak D match, TRBD1 (6 bases). There are 15 residues in the CDR3. Germline CDR1 reads SGHRS; CDR2 reads YFSETQ. The germline V and J ends were trimmed by 0 bases and 2 bases, with 11 bases remaining between them. CDR3 bases: TGCGCCAGCAGCTTGGCCGGGACACCGCAAGAGACCCAGTACTTC. Residues: CASSLAGTPQETQYF. Combining the CDR3 with reference TRBV5-1 and TRBJ2-5 gives the whole variable domain KAGVTQTPRYLIKTRGQQVTLSCSPISGHRSVSWYQQTPGQGLQFLFEYFSETQRNKGNFPGRFSGRQFSNSRSEMNVSTLELGDSALYLCASSLAGTPQETQYFGPGTRLLVL.